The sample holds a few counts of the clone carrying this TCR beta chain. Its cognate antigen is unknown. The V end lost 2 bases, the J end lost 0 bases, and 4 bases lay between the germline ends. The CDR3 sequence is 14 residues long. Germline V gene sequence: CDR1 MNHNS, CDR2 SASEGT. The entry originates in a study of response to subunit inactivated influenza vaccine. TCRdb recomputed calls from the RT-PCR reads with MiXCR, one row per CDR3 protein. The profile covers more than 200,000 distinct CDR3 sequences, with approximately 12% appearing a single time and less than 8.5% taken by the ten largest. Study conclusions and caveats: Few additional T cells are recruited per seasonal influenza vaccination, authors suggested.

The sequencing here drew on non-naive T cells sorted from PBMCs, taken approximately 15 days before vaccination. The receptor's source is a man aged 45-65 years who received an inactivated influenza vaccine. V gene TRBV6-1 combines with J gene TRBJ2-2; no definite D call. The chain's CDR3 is CASSETANTGELFF. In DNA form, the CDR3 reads TGTGCCAGCAGTGAAACAGCGAACACCGGGGAGCTGTTTTTT.